This note documents a single TCR beta chain sequence. Its target is unknown. Expansion with viral peptide pools was applied to antigen-specific CD4+ T cells by the ViraFEST assay prior to sequencing. Once cultured for about 9 days, the cells underwent separation to obtain CD4+ T cells. The sample belongs to a study of vaccination effects on CD4 cells after COVID-19. Sequencing was performed with immunoSEQ multiplex PCR; in TCRdb, only in-frame clones are kept and a portion is missing. This table holds 20,000 to 25,000 clones, around 70% found once. This receptor was taken from a human donor who received a COVID-19 vaccine. The sequencing here drew on CD4+ T cells from PBMCs cultured with HCoV-229E spike peptides, taken before COVID-19 vaccination.

This chain's CDR3 is CAISEGQRLSGGYTF. The CDR3 nucleotides read TGTGCCATCAGTGAGGGACAACGGCTGAGTGGTGGCTACACCTTC. The chain recombines TRBV10-3 with TRBJ1-2, with D possibly being TRBD1 (5 bases). Trimming stripped 2 bases from V and 7 bases from J, with 17 bases between. CDR1 and CDR2 from the germline V gene are ENHRY and SYGVKD. The length of the CDR3 is 15 residues.